These 17 T cell receptor beta chains were sequenced from one sample in a study of T cell clonotyping in hematopoietic cell transplantation. Time point of the sample: recipient sample about 28 days before transplant, after cytoreduction. Sequencing was performed with immunoSEQ multiplex PCR; in TCRdb, only in-frame clones are kept and a portion is missing. In the table there are roughly 45,000 clones, around 86% of which are singletons. The sample here was peripheral blood mononuclear cells, taken before stem cell transplant. The receptors come from a man aged 60 to 69 with biphenotypic leukemia. Some clones in this sample may be carry-over from other donors' samples.

The chain has TRBV19 and TRBJ2-2, with D hard to call. The germline V gene has CDR1 LNHDA and CDR2 SQIVND (reference sequence). This CDR3 is 14 amino acids long. V lost 1 base, J lost 6 bases, and 9 bases lay in between. The CDR3 loop is CASSIGQVPGELFF. The CDR3 region has the DNA TGTGCCAGTAGTATAGGGCAGGTCCCCGGGGAGCTGTTTTTT.

This clone was seen just once. V gene TRBV4-3 combines with J gene TRBJ2-1; 11 nucleotides match TRBD2. This CDR3 has 17 amino acids. Germline CDR1 is LGHNA and CDR2 is YSLEER. V dropped 4 bases and J dropped 3; count of bases not matched to a gene: 8. The CDR3 DNA sequence: TGCGCCAGCAGCCCCCGCCTACTAGCGGGAGTCTACAATGAGCAGTTCTTC. This gives the protein CASSPRLLAGVYNEQFF.

V and J are TRBV5-6 and TRBJ2-3; D gene uncertain. CDR1 SGHDT and CDR2 YYEEEE come from the germline V gene. Trimming pared 0 bases from V and 0 bases from J, leaving 11 bases between. The CDR3 runs to 16 residues. CDR3 coding DNA: TGTGCCAGCAGCTTGGAATCGGATCCTAGCACAGATACGCAGTATTTT. This encodes CASSLESDPSTDTQYF.

The chain links TRBV5-4 to TRBJ2-5; the D gene could be TRBD1 or TRBD2 (7 bases each). Germline V lookup: CDR1 SGHNT, CDR2 YYREEE (reference sequence). V lost 5 bases and J 5 bases, leaving 16 bases between the germline ends. CDR3 length: 14 residues. Written as DNA, the CDR3 is TGTGCCAGCAGTCCGCAGGGGGGGTCGGAGACCCAGTACTTC. Translating gives CASSPQGGSETQYF.

The chain recombines TRBV2 with TRBJ2-7, with D possibly matching TRBD1 (6 bases). Germline V lookup: CDR1 SNHLY, CDR2 FYNNEI. The CDR3 has 12 residues. The V gene lost 4 bases and the J gene lost 5 bases, with 9 bases spanning the gap. In DNA form, the CDR3 reads TGTGCCAGCAGTGGCAACAGGGACGAGCAGTACTTC. Encoded protein: CASSGNRDEQYF. The whole variable domain, remainder taken from reference TRBV2 and TRBJ2-7, is EPEVTQTPSHQVTQMGQEVILRCVPISNHLYFYWYRQILGQKVEFLVSFYNNEISEKSEIFDDQFSVERPDGSNFTLKIRSTKLEDSAMYFCASSGNRDEQYFGPGTRLTVT.

CDR3 sequence (DNA): TGCGCCAGCAGCCCTGGGACCCTGAGGGTTGACACCATATATTTT. Amino acid sequence: CASSPGTLRVDTIYF. J is TRBJ1-3 and V is TRBV5-1; a weak D match, TRBD1 (5 bases). Looked up from germline, CDR1 is SGHRS and CDR2 is YFSETQ. Deletions cut 4 bases from V and 8 bases from J, with 19 bases between. The CDR3 totals 15 residues. The full variable domain, in which reference TRBV5-1 and TRBJ1-3 provide the parts outside the CDR3, is KAGVTQTPRYLIKTRGQQVTLSCSPISGHRSVSWYQQTPGQGLQFLFEYFSETQRNKGNFPGRFSGRQFSNSRSEMNVSTLELGDSALYLCASSPGTLRVDTIYFGEGSWLTVV.

The gene calls are TRBV28 and TRBJ1-2; maybe TRBD1 (5 bases). The V end was cut by 7 bases, the J end by 5 bases, with 14 bases between. Germline V CDR1 and CDR2: MDHEN, SYDVKM. This CDR3 has 13 amino acids. CDR3 sequence: CASTESRVYGYTF. The CDR3 nucleotides are TGTGCCAGCACCGAAAGCAGGGTTTATGGCTACACCTTC.

V gene TRBV30 combines with J gene TRBJ2-2; perhaps TRBD1 as D (6 bases). The CDR3 runs 14 residues. Germline-derived CDR1 and CDR2 are GTSNPN and SVGIG (reference sequence). V was cut by 1 base and J by 3 bases, with 9 bases left in between. CDR3 in amino acids: CAWSAWGHTGELFF. CDR3 coding DNA: TGTGCCTGGAGTGCCTGGGGGCACACCGGGGAGCTGTTTTTT. Variable domain in full (rest from reference TRBV30 and TRBJ2-2): SQTIHQWPATLVQPVGSPLSLECTVEGTSNPNLYWYRQAAGRGLQLLFYSVGIGQISSEVPQNLSASRPQDRQFILSSKKLLLSDSGFYLCAWSAWGHTGELFFGEGSRLTVL.

The chain has TRBV6-4 and TRBJ2-3; TRBD1 agrees at 11 bases. The germline V gene has CDR1 MRHNA and CDR2 SNTAGT. The CDR3 spans 15 residues. Germline trimming cut 8 bases from V and 8 bases from J; bases unmatched to any gene: 12. In nucleotides, the CDR3 is TGTGCCAGCTCCCCTGAGGGGACAGGGGGTAGTACGCAGTATTTT. Protein: CASSPEGTGGSTQYF.

There are a few counts of this clone. This chain connects TRBV9 to TRBJ2-5, with TRBD2 matching over 11 bases. The CDR3 is made up of 16 amino acids. V shed 0 bases, J shed 5 bases, and the junction held 6 bases outside the gene matches. Germline loops: CDR1 SGDLS, CDR2 YYNGEE. CDR3 DNA: TGTGCCAGCAGCGTAGAGGTAGCGGGAGGGGCGGAGACCCAGTACTTC. As protein: CASSVEVAGGAETQYF.

The chain joins TRBV6-5 to TRBJ1-2; unclear D gene. The CDR3 sequence is 14 residues long. CDR1 MNHEY and CDR2 SVGAGI come from the germline V gene. V lost 2 bases and J lost 1, with 8 bases in between. The CDR3 sequence: CASSYKSINYGYTF. The CDR3 DNA reads as TGTGCCAGCAGTTACAAATCCATTAACTATGGCTACACCTTC.

This clone was counted a single time. The chain has TRBV28 and TRBJ1-5; unclear D gene. In germline, CDR1 is MDHEN, CDR2 SYDVKM. V gave up 6 bases and J gave up 1 base, with 22 bases separating them. This CDR3 is built from 18 residues. In DNA form, the CDR3 reads TGTGCCAGCAGGGGATTTTCGGGATTCGGAATAAGCAATCAGCCCCAGCATTTT. It yields the protein CASRGFSGFGISNQPQHF.

The chain joins TRBV6-1 to TRBJ2-7; D is unresolved. The V gene lost 6 bases and the J gene lost 3 bases, with 9 bases spanning the gap. The CDR3 runs 12 residues. Germline assignment: CDR1 MNHNS and CDR2 SASEGT. CDR3 in amino acids: CASSPTLYEQYF. As DNA, the CDR3 is TGTGCCAGCAGCCCGACACTCTACGAGCAGTACTTC.

V gene TRBV30 combines with J gene TRBJ1-1; D is ambiguous. Trimming shortened V by 7 bases and J by 0 bases, and 18 bases separated the two germline ends. The CDR3 is made up of 15 amino acids. Looked up from germline, CDR1 is GTSNPN and CDR2 is SVGIG (reference sequence). CDR3 DNA: TGTGCCTATGCGGTATCGGAGGGTATGAACACTGAAGCTTTCTTT. Translated, it gives CAYAVSEGMNTEAFF. The full variable domain, completed using reference TRBV30 and TRBJ1-1, is SQTIHQWPATLVQPVGSPLSLECTVEGTSNPNLYWYRQAAGRGLQLLFYSVGIGQISSEVPQNLSASRPQDRQFILSSKKLLLSDSGFYLCAYAVSEGMNTEAFFGQGTRLTVV.

V and J are TRBV28 and TRBJ2-7, with 8 nucleotides matching TRBD1. After removal of 9 bases from V and 0 bases from J, the junction contained 10 bases not matched to a gene. From germline, CDR1 is MDHEN and CDR2 SYDVKM. The CDR3 has 15 residues. CDR3 DNA: TGTGCCAGTAGAAACCCAGGGACAGGCTCCTACGAGCAGTACTTC. Translating gives CASRNPGTGSYEQYF.

The CDR3 reads CASSLTRDYYEQYF. The CDR3 DNA follows: TGCGCCAGCAGCTTGACACGGGATTACTACGAGCAGTACTTC. The chain has TRBV5-1 and TRBJ2-7; D may be TRBD2 (5 bases). The CDR3 covers 14 residues. Trimming removed 1 base at V and 3 bases at J, with 11 bases between. Germline V gene lookup returns CDR1 SGHRS and CDR2 YFSETQ.

This chain links TRBV6-5 with TRBJ2-7; D is uncertain. The CDR3 has 15 residues. Germline CDR1 and CDR2: MNHEY and SVGAGI. The V end lost 2 bases, the J end lost 6 bases, and 17 bases lay between the germline ends. The CDR3: CASSYQTSYGSEQYF. In DNA, the CDR3 is TGTGCCAGCAGTTACCAGACTTCCTATGGATCCGAGCAGTACTTC.